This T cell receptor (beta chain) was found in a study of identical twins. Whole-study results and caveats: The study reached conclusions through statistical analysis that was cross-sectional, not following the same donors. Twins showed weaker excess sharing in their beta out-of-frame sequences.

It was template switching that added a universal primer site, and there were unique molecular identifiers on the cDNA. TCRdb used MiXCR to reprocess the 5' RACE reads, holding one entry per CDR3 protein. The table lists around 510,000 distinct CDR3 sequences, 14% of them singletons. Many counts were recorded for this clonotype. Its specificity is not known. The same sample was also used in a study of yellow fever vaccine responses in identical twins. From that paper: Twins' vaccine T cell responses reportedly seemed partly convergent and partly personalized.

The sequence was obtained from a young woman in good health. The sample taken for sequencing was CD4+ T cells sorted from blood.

CDR3 in amino acids: CASRKNNSPLHF. The CDR3 bases are TGTGCCAGCAGAAAAAATAATTCACCCCTCCACTTT. The chain employs TRBV28 and TRBJ1-6; D not resolved. There are 12 residues in the CDR3. V dropped 6 bases and J dropped 5 bases, with 5 bases sitting between them. The germline gives CDR1 MDHEN, CDR2 SYDVKM.